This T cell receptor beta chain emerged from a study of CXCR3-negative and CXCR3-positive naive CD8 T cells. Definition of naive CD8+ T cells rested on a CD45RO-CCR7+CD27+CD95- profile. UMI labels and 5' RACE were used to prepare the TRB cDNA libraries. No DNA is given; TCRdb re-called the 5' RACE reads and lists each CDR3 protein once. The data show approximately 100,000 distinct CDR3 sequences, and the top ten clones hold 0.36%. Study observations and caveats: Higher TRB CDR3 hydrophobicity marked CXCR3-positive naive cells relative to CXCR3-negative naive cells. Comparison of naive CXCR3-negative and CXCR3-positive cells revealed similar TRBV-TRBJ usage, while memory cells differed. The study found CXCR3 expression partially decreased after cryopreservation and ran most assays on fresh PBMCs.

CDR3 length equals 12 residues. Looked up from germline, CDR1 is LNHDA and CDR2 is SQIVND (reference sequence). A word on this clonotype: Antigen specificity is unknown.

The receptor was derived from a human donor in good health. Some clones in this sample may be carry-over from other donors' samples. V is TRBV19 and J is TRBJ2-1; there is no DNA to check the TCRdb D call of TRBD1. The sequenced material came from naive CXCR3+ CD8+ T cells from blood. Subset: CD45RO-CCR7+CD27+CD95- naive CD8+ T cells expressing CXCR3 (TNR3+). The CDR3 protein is CASSIGGHKQFF.